This passage covers 16 T cell receptor beta chains from one sample sequenced in a study of T cells in narcolepsy. Here immunoSEQ multiplex PCR was the method, and the copy in TCRdb shows in-frame clones only, minus some. The table lists around 31,000 clones, about 81% of them singletons. The sample was CD45RA- memory CD4+ T cells from PBMCs. These receptors originate from a human donor with narcolepsy.

This chain links TRBV7-9 with TRBJ1-2, with D possibly being TRBD1 (6 bases). Trimming stripped 0 bases from V and 4 bases from J, with 9 bases between. Germline lookup yields CDR1 SEHNR and CDR2 FQNEAQ (reference sequence). The CDR3 length is 14 residues. The CDR3 spells CASSLAQGTYGYTF. The CDR3 bases are TGTGCCAGCAGCTTAGCTCAGGGGACCTATGGCTACACCTTC. Full variable domain (outside the CDR3, taken from reference TRBV7-9 and TRBJ1-2): DTGVSQNPRHKITKRGQNVTFRCDPISEHNRLYWYRQTLGQGPEFLTYFQNEAQLEKSRLLSDRFSAERPKGSFSTLEIQRTEQGDSAMYLCASSLAQGTYGYTFGSGTRLTVV.

This chain connects TRBV5-1 to TRBJ2-3; the D gene is possibly TRBD1 (5 bases). This CDR3 is built from 15 residues. Per germline, CDR1 SGHRS and CDR2 YFSETQ. Trimming took off 0 bases at V and 2 bases at J, with 10 bases between the two ends. CDR3 coding DNA: TGCGCCAGCAGCTTGGACAGGTCGGACACAGATACGCAGTATTTT. Translating it yields CASSLDRSDTDTQYF.

The chain uses TRBV5-1 and TRBJ2-2; D may correspond to TRBD1 or TRBD2 (5 bases each). From germline, CDR1 is SGHRS and CDR2 YFSETQ. V lost 3 bases to trimming and J lost 3 bases, with 12 bases between them. The length of the CDR3 is 15 residues. The CDR3 nucleotides read TGCGCCAGCAGCTGGGAATTGGGGGACACCGGGGAGCTGTTTTTT. It codes for CASSWELGDTGELFF.

This chain joins TRBV14 and TRBJ1-3, with no clear D. The CDR3 loop spans 14 amino acids. V was pared by 1 base and J by 4 bases, with 8 bases between. CDR1 and CDR2 (germline): SGHDN, FVKESK. The CDR3 nucleotides read TGTGCCAGCAGCCAAGTTATGGGAGGAAACACCATATATTTT. Amino acid sequence: CASSQVMGGNTIYF.

CDR3: CASTWTGAKTEAFF. DNA of the CDR3: TGTGCCAGCACATGGACAGGGGCGAAAACTGAAGCTTTCTTT. The chain has TRBV28 and TRBJ1-1; TRBD1 matches at 9 bases. This CDR3 has 14 residues. Looked up from germline, CDR1 is MDHEN and CDR2 is SYDVKM. The J segment lost 5 bases and the V segment lost 7 bases, leaving 8 bases of the junction unmatched.

This clone came up once. The chain recombines TRBV5-1 with TRBJ2-5, with D unclear. Trimming took off 0 bases at V and 2 bases at J, with 8 bases between the two ends. The CDR3 is made up of 14 amino acids. Germline assignment: CDR1 SGHRS and CDR2 YFSETQ. CDR3 sequence reads: CASSLGRTQETQYF. The CDR3 DNA sequence: TGCGCCAGCAGCTTGGGGAGAACTCAAGAGACCCAGTACTTC.

The rearrangement joins TRBV19 to TRBJ1-4; D is possibly TRBD1 (5 bases). The CDR3 runs to 16 residues. The V end was cut by 7 bases, the J end by 0 bases, with 15 bases between. Germline-derived CDR1 and CDR2 are LNHDA and SQIVND (reference sequence). CDR3 bases: TGTGCCAGTATGAGCAGAGGGGATGCAACTAATGAAAAACTGTTTTTT. Its translation is CASMSRGDATNEKLFF.

This clone was observed a single time. The CDR3 bases are TGTGCCAGTACCCCGGGACAATGGAACTATGGCTACACCTTC. This encodes CASTPGQWNYGYTF. This chain joins TRBV19 and TRBJ1-2; weak D call: TRBD1 (6 bases). Looked up from germline, CDR1 is LNHDA and CDR2 is SQIVND (reference sequence). This CDR3 is 14 amino acids long. Trimming removed 7 bases at V and 2 bases at J, with 14 bases between. The full variable domain, with the rest looked up from reference TRBV19 and TRBJ1-2, is DGGITQSPKYLFRKEGQNVTLSCEQNLNHDAMYWYRQDPGQGLRLIYYSQIVNDFQKGDIAEGYSVSREKKESFPLTVTSAQKNPTAFYLCASTPGQWNYGYTFGSGTRLTVV.

The rearrangement joins TRBV7-9 to TRBJ2-3; possible D gene TRBD2, 6 bases. Looked up from germline, CDR1 is SEHNR and CDR2 is FQNEAQ (reference sequence). The V gene lost 3 bases and the J gene lost 5 bases, with 9 bases spanning the gap. The CDR3 sequence is 13 residues long. The CDR3 region has the DNA TGTGCCAGCAGCTTTCACGGGGGAGATACGCAGTATTTT. It encodes CASSFHGGDTQYF. Together with reference TRBV7-9 and TRBJ2-3, the CDR3 gives the full variable domain: DTGVSQNPRHKITKRGQNVTFRCDPISEHNRLYWYRQTLGQGPEFLTYFQNEAQLEKSRLLSDRFSAERPKGSFSTLEIQRTEQGDSAMYLCASSFHGGDTQYFGPGTRLTVL.

The J gene is TRBJ1-2, the V gene TRBV5-1, with 8 positions matching TRBD1. CDR3 length: 15 residues. CDR1 and CDR2 (germline): SGHRS, YFSETQ. The V gene end was trimmed by 7 bases and the J gene end by 6 bases; junction bases not matched to a gene: 14. CDR3 amino acids: CASGESGGFVDGYTF. For the CDR3, the DNA is TGCGCCAGCGGGGAGTCAGGGGGCTTCGTAGATGGCTACACCTTC.

This sequence joins TRBV2 and TRBJ2-2; 8 nucleotides agree with TRBD1. Germline V CDR1 and CDR2: SNHLY, FYNNEI. The ends lost 5 bases at V and 5 bases at J; junction bases unmatched: 7. The CDR3 totals 15 residues. As DNA, the CDR3 is TGTGCCAGCAGTAGGACAGGGCAAGGGACCGGGGAGCTGTTTTTT. Residues: CASSRTGQGTGELFF. Filled out from reference TRBV2 and TRBJ2-2, the complete variable domain reads EPEVTQTPSHQVTQMGQEVILRCVPISNHLYFYWYRQILGQKVEFLVSFYNNEISEKSEIFDDQFSVERPDGSNFTLKIRSTKLEDSAMYFCASSRTGQGTGELFFGEGSRLTVL.

Written as DNA, the CDR3 is TGTGCCGGAGAAGACAGGAGATGGGCTAATGAAAAACTGTTTTTT. Protein product: CAGEDRRWANEKLFF. The rearrangement uses TRBV7-9 and TRBJ1-4; D is possibly TRBD1 (6 bases). This CDR3 contains 15 residues. V lost 11 bases and J lost 3, with 19 bases in between. Germline V gene data show CDR1 as SEHNR and CDR2 as FQNEAQ (reference sequence).

The chain uses TRBV28 and TRBJ1-1; D may be TRBD1 (6 bases). V was shortened by 8 bases and J by 3 bases, with 16 bases between the two germline ends. The CDR3 loop spans 14 amino acids. Germline values: CDR1 MDHEN, CDR2 SYDVKM. Here the CDR3 reads CASGSTGVDTEAFF. In DNA form, the CDR3 reads TGTGCCAGCGGGTCGACAGGCGTCGACACTGAAGCTTTCTTT.

V is TRBV11-3 and J is TRBJ1-1, with D possibly being TRBD1 (6 bases). The germline V gene encodes CDR1 SGHNT and CDR2 YENEEA. Trimming shortened V by 4 bases and J by 0 bases, and 6 bases separated the two germline ends. The CDR3 consists of 13 residues. The CDR3: CASSWGLNTEAFF. The DNA of the CDR3 is TGTGCCAGCAGCTGGGGGCTGAACACTGAAGCTTTCTTT.

CDR3 DNA: TGTGCCACCAGCAGAGCCACAGGGAGGACTGAAGCTTTCTTT. Translating it yields CATSRATGRTEAFF. The V gene is TRBV15, the J gene TRBJ1-1; possible D gene TRBD1, 6 bases. This CDR3 region has 14 residues. Germline V gene lookup returns CDR1 LNHNV and CDR2 YYDKDF (reference sequence). Between the trimmed V and J ends, which lost 1 base and 5 bases, there was a span of 11 bases.

This CDR3 is CAISERTSGFTDTQYF. The DNA of the CDR3 is TGTGCCATCAGTGAGCGGACTAGCGGATTCACAGATACGCAGTATTTT. The V and J genes are TRBV10-3 and TRBJ2-3; 10 bases align to TRBD2. The CDR3 has 16 amino acids. CDR1 ENHRY and CDR2 SYGVKD come from the germline V gene. Trimming at V came to 2 bases and at J to 2 bases, leaving 4 bases not matched to a gene.